The 28 T cell receptor beta chains reported below all come from one sample, sequenced in a study of blood T cells in healthy people across ages. PCR was performed a second time for roughly 7 to 11 cycles using a sample-barcoded 5' primer and a J-beta primer mix. Each CDR3 protein gets one entry after TCRdb re-called the 5' RACE reads with MiXCR. The table shows roughly 1,300,000 distinct CDR3 sequences, with roughly 60% occurring only once. The sample consisted of blood. These receptor sequences come from a man between 18 and 29 years old in good health.

The rearrangement uses TRBV6-5 and TRBJ1-1, with a tentative D call TRBD1 (5 bases). V was shortened by 6 bases and J by 0 bases, with 17 bases between the two germline ends. Germline assignment: CDR1 MNHEY and CDR2 SVGAGI. The CDR3 loop spans 16 amino acids. CDR3 region: CASRPPPGRMNTEAFF. The DNA of the CDR3 is TGTGCCAGCAGGCCACCACCGGGACGGATGAACACTGAAGCTTTCTTT.

The chain uses TRBV7-9 and TRBJ2-4; 7 positions match TRBD1. Germline CDR1 is SEHNR and CDR2 is FQNEAQ (reference sequence). The V segment lost 3 bases and the J segment 6 bases; nucleotides outside the gene matches: 14. This CDR3 is built from 17 residues. The CDR3, as DNA: TGTGCCAGCAGCTTCGCTCCCTGGGACAGCCAAAGAAACATTCAGTACTTC. Residues: CASSFAPWDSQRNIQYF. The full variable domain, its missing parts supplied by reference TRBV7-9 and TRBJ2-4, is DTGVSQNPRHKITKRGQNVTFRCDPISEHNRLYWYRQTLGQGPEFLTYFQNEAQLEKSRLLSDRFSAERPKGSFSTLEIQRTEQGDSAMYLCASSFAPWDSQRNIQYFGAGTRLSVL.

V is TRBV25-1 and J is TRBJ2-3, with 7 bases fitting TRBD2. Germline values: CDR1 MGHDK, CDR2 SYGVNS. J was trimmed by 0 bases and V by 2 bases; bases with no gene match: 5. The length of the CDR3 is 16 residues. CDR3 DNA: TGTGCCAGCAGTGAACGGGGGGAGGCGAGCACAGATACGCAGTATTTT. It specifies CASSERGEASTDTQYF.

The chain employs TRBV20-1 and TRBJ1-2; D is unclear. V gave up 0 bases and J gave up 3 bases, with 5 bases separating them. This CDR3 has 12 amino acids. Germline loops: CDR1 DFQATT, CDR2 SNEGSKA (reference sequence). The CDR3 protein is CSAREVDYGYTF. In DNA, the CDR3 is TGCAGTGCTAGAGAAGTGGACTATGGCTACACCTTC.

The chain joins TRBV7-2 to TRBJ2-7; D is unclear. The V end lost 5 bases, the J end lost 0 bases, and 11 bases lay between the germline ends. The CDR3 length is 14 residues. Germline assignment: CDR1 SGHTA and CDR2 FQGNSA. The CDR3 region has the DNA TGTGCCAGCAGCCCCTCTCCCAGCTCCTACGAGCAGTACTTC. Translated, it gives CASSPSPSSYEQYF.

The chain has TRBV6-2 or TRBV6-3 and TRBJ2-1; D possibly matches TRBD1 or TRBD2 (6 bases each). With the DNA end fitting TRBJ2-7 better, the J assignment may be wrong. Germline V gene data show CDR1 as MNHEY and CDR2 as SVGEGT. CDR3 size: 15 residues. CDR3 amino acids: CASSQGGPSYNEQYF. DNA for the CDR3: TGTGCCAGCAGTCAAGGGGGGCCCTCCTACAATGAGCAGTACTTC.

This clonotype was counted between two and nine times. For the CDR3, the DNA is TGCAGTGCCCGCCTGGGACAGGGGGCAACCCCATTCAATCAGCCCCAGCATTTT. It translates to CSARLGQGATPFNQPQHF. The J gene is TRBJ1-5, the V gene TRBV20-1, with 12 bases lining up with TRBD1. J gave up 3 bases and V 6 bases, and 15 bases lay outside the gene matches. Germline V lookup: CDR1 DFQATT, CDR2 SNEGSKA (reference sequence). This CDR3 is built from 18 residues.

J is TRBJ1-4 and V is TRBV6-5, with TRBD1 identical over 8 bases. The V gene's germline CDR1 is MNHEY and CDR2 SVGAGI. The CDR3 extends over 15 amino acids. Trimming removed 5 bases from V and 4 bases from J; junction bases left unmatched: 6. The CDR3 sequence is CASSHWTGLNEKLFF. The CDR3 DNA is TGTGCCAGCAGTCACTGGACAGGGCTTAATGAAAAACTGTTTTTT.

V usage is TRBV4-1 and J usage is TRBJ2-5; possible D gene TRBD1, 6 bases. The J call may be mistaken, given a closer DNA end match to TRBJ2-7. Germline values: CDR1 MGHRA, CDR2 YSYEKL. The CDR3 is 13 residues long. Here the CDR3 reads CASSQLTGVEQYF. The DNA for the CDR3 is TGCGCCAGCAGCCAACTGACAGGAGTCGAGCAGTACTTC.

The V and J genes are TRBV5-4 and TRBJ2-7; 7 bases align to TRBD2. The germline CDR1 and CDR2 sequences are SGHNT and YYREEE (reference sequence). The CDR3 has 14 amino acids. The ends lost 4 bases at V and 5 bases at J; junction bases unmatched: 9. This chain's CDR3 is CASSPGGSLDEQYF. CDR3 nucleotide sequence: TGTGCCAGCAGCCCCGGCGGGAGTCTTGACGAGCAGTACTTC.

The V and J genes are TRBV20-1 and TRBJ2-1; 11 nucleotides match TRBD1. The CDR3 extends over 14 amino acids. Germline lookup yields CDR1 DFQATT and CDR2 SNEGSKA (reference sequence). J gave up 7 bases and V 5 bases, and 7 bases lay outside the gene matches. The CDR3 nucleotides read TGCAGTGCTCGTTGGGACAGGGGGATTAATGAGCAGTTCTTC. This gives the protein CSARWDRGINEQFF.

This chain connects TRBV25-1 to TRBJ2-1; TRBD1 agrees at 8 bases. CDR1 and CDR2 from the germline V gene are MGHDK and SYGVNS. After removal of 4 bases from V and 0 bases from J, the junction contained 8 bases not matched to a gene. The CDR3 runs 17 residues. The CDR3 nucleotides read TGTGCCAGCAGTGTCGGGACAGGAAAGAGCTCCTACAATGAGCAGTTCTTC. Protein sequence: CASSVGTGKSSYNEQFF.

The chain has TRBV15 and TRBJ2-3; 11 bases are shared with TRBD2. This CDR3 has 17 amino acids. Per germline, CDR1 LNHNV and CDR2 YYDKDF (reference sequence). Trimming cost V 2 bases and J 0 bases; bases outside gene matches: 4. DNA for the CDR3: TGTGCCACCAGCAGATCGGGACTAGCGGAAAGCACAGATACGCAGTATTTT. Its translation is CATSRSGLAESTDTQYF. The variable domain in full, with the rest retrieved from reference TRBV15 and TRBJ2-3, is DAMVIQNPRYQVTQFGKPVTLSCSQTLNHNVMYWYQQKSSQAPKLLFHYYDKDFNNEADTPDNFQSRRPNTSFCFLDIRSPGLGDTAMYLCATSRSGLAESTDTQYFGPGTRLTVL.

This clonotype was detected a few times. This chain links TRBV15 with TRBJ2-4; D is ambiguous. CDR3 length: 16 residues. The V end was cut by 9 bases, the J end by 0 bases, with 18 bases between. Per the germline V gene, CDR1 is LNHNV and CDR2 is YYDKDF (reference sequence). The CDR3 DNA reads TGTGCCACGAACAACCATGGCGAGCTAGCCAAAAACATTCAGTACTTC. Amino acids: CATNNHGELAKNIQYF.

Worth noting for this clonotype: One junction end does not reproduce the germline sequence, and a read error may be involved. This sequence joins TRBV7-2 and TRBJ1-6, with 8 bases identical to TRBD1. CDR3 size: 15 residues. In germline, CDR1 is SGHTA, CDR2 FQGNSA. CDR3 protein: CASSLRQGRNSPPHF. The CDR3 nucleotides read TGTGCCAGCAGCTTACGACAGGGGCGGAATTCACCCCCCCACTTT.

This clonotype was seen once. The rearrangement joins TRBV6-2 or TRBV6-3 to TRBJ2-5; 8 positions agree with TRBD2. The CDR3 loop spans 14 amino acids. Trimming cost V 11 bases and J 1 base; bases outside gene matches: 9. Looked up from germline, CDR1 is MNHEY and CDR2 is SVGEGT. CDR3 residues: CAGRRGGTQETQYF. The CDR3 region has the DNA TGTGCCGGGAGGCGCGGGGGGACCCAAGAGACCCAGTACTTC.

This clonotype was recorded a few times. The rearrangement joins TRBV4-3 to TRBJ1-2, with TRBD1 as a possible D gene (5 bases). Trimming shortened V by 0 bases and J by 4 bases, and 9 bases separated the two germline ends. This CDR3 spans 14 amino acids. CDR1 and CDR2 (germline): LGHNA, YSLEER. The chain's CDR3 is CASSQDWGGYGYTF. In DNA, the CDR3 is TGCGCCAGCAGCCAAGATTGGGGGGGCTATGGCTACACCTTC.

Worth noting for this clonotype: A junction end diverges from the germline sequence, so it may reflect a read error. The rearrangement joins TRBV4-3 to TRBJ2-1; 10 nucleotides match TRBD2. The CDR3 is made up of 16 amino acids. Germline V gives CDR1 LGHNA, CDR2 YSLEER. The CDR3 nucleotides read TGCGTCAGCAGCCAAGACTTGAGCGGGGGGGCGGGTGAGCAGTTCTTC. Translating it yields CVSSQDLSGGAGEQFF.

The V call is TRBV7-2, the J call TRBJ2-6; D might be TRBD2 (6 bases). Per the germline V gene, CDR1 is SGHTA and CDR2 is FQGNSA. The CDR3 has 16 residues. Trimming took 4 bases from V and 1 from J, leaving 11 bases between them. CDR3 coding DNA: TGTGCCAGCAGCTCCCTGGGGACTTCTGGGGCCAACGTCCTGACTTTC. This sequence encodes CASSSLGTSGANVLTF.

The rearrangement uses TRBV6-5 and TRBJ2-5, with D possibly matching TRBD1 (6 bases). CDR3 length equals 13 residues. Germline V gene lookup returns CDR1 MNHEY and CDR2 SVGAGI. The germline V and J ends were trimmed by 5 bases and 2 bases, with 9 bases remaining between them. The CDR3 reads CASSRQEQETQYF. In DNA form, the CDR3 reads TGTGCCAGCAGTCGACAGGAACAAGAGACCCAGTACTTC.

For this clonotype: A read error may account for a junction end that differs from germline. This chain joins TRBV2 and TRBJ2-7, with D tentatively TRBD1 (6 bases). The CDR3 loop spans 13 amino acids. CDR1 is SNHLY, CDR2 FYNNEI, per germline. The CDR3 DNA follows: TGCGCCAACCTTAAAGACAGGACGGAGATCCAGTACTTC. Amino acid sequence: CANLKDRTEIQYF.

This sequence joins TRBV29-1 and TRBJ1-1, with D possibly TRBD1 on 6 matching bases. Trimming took 2 bases from V and 4 from J, leaving 14 bases between them. Germline assignment: CDR1 SQVTM and CDR2 ANQGSEA. This CDR3 has 14 amino acids. CDR3 amino acids: CSVERGGQGTEAFF. The CDR3 DNA follows: TGCAGCGTTGAACGAGGGGGTCAGGGCACTGAAGCTTTCTTT.

The chain has TRBV5-1 and TRBJ2-5; tentatively, D is TRBD2 (6 bases). The CDR3 totals 15 residues. V was cut by 2 bases and J by 5 bases, with 16 bases left in between. Germline V lookup: CDR1 SGHRS, CDR2 YFSETQ. CDR3 bases: TGCGCCAGCAGCTTAGATGGGGACTTGTGGGAGACCCAGTACTTC. Translating gives CASSLDGDLWETQYF.

This clonotype occurred a few times. J is TRBJ2-7 and V is TRBV4-1; possibly TRBD1 for D (6 bases). V was trimmed by 1 base and J by 5 bases, leaving 15 bases between them. Germline CDR1 MGHRA, CDR2 YSYEKL. The CDR3 totals 15 residues. CDR3 bases: TGCGCCAGCAGCCAAGGTCCTGGGGGCTACGACGAGCAGTACTTC. This sequence encodes CASSQGPGGYDEQYF.

This clonotype was counted once. The J gene is TRBJ2-5, the V gene TRBV5-8, with 7 positions matching TRBD1. The J call may be incorrect, as the DNA end agrees better with TRBJ2-7. Looked up from germline, CDR1 is SGHTS and CDR2 is YDEGEE. The CDR3 is 14 amino acids. The CDR3 DNA follows: TGTGCCAGCAGCTTTGGGACAGTTGTCTACGAGCAGTACTTC. It is translated as CASSFGTVVYEQYF.

The gene calls are TRBV2 and TRBJ1-2; D is uncertain. CDR3 length: 15 amino acids. V was trimmed by 7 bases and J by 0 bases, leaving 15 bases between them. Per germline, CDR1 SNHLY and CDR2 FYNNEI. The CDR3 coding sequence is TGTGCCAGCACCCCGTCGGCGCCCCCTAACTATGGCTACACCTTC. It encodes CASTPSAPPNYGYTF.

J is TRBJ1-4 and V is TRBV6-6; no firm D call. Germline CDR1 is MNHNY and CDR2 is SVGAGI (reference sequence). The CDR3 is made up of 14 amino acids. Trimming stripped 5 bases from V and 3 bases from J, with 10 bases between. CDR3 protein: CASSHREPNEKLFF. The CDR3 nucleotides are TGTGCCAGCAGTCACAGAGAGCCTAATGAAAAACTGTTTTTT.

This clonotype was recorded a few times. J is TRBJ2-3 and V is TRBV29-1; 7 bases are a match to TRBD1. J gave up 2 bases and V 4 bases, and 3 bases lay outside the gene matches. The CDR3 extends over 13 amino acids. Germline V gene data show CDR1 as SQVTM and CDR2 as ANQGSEA. Here the CDR3 reads CSVAGQNTDTQYF. The CDR3 DNA follows: TGCAGCGTTGCGGGACAGAACACAGATACGCAGTATTTT.